This T cell receptor beta chain was identified in a study of blood T cell repertoires in COVID-19. Libraries were prepared by immunoSEQ multiplex PCR; TCRdb keeps only in-frame clonotypes and omits some of them. The sample lists a few hundred thousand clones; roughly 84% were seen once. Germline V gives CDR1 LGHDT, CDR2 YNNKEL (reference sequence). There are 14 residues in the CDR3. After removal of 5 bases from V and 13 bases from J, the junction contained 10 bases not matched to a gene. Sequencing used PBMCs or T cells enriched from blood (not recorded which). This sequence originates from a woman aged 25 to 39 who had recovered from COVID-19. The genes are TRBV3-1 (or the pseudogene TRBV3-2) and TRBJ2-2; TRBD1 matches 10 bases. The CDR3 sequence is CASSSSRTGGGLFF. As DNA, the CDR3 is TGTGCCAGCAGCTCCTCCAGGACAGGGGGAGGGCTGTTTTTT.